The clone carrying this T cell receptor (beta chain) was seen a handful of times. The CDR3 loop spans 15 amino acids. Trimming removed 3 bases from V and 7 bases from J, with 18 bases in between. Germline V lookup: CDR1 LNHNV, CDR2 YYDKDF (reference sequence). The source of the sample is a study of blood T cells in healthy people across ages. The wider study: For every two T cells, template switching captured about one barcoded beta molecule.

The use of a sample-barcoded 5' primer and a J-beta primer mix characterized a second PCR of roughly 6 to 11 cycles. TCRdb re-analysed the 5' RACE reads in MiXCR, keeping a single row per CDR3 protein. The repertoire has about 1 million distinct CDR3 sequences, under 45% of them found once; the top ten carry about 20%. The sample was blood. The V and J genes are TRBV15 and TRBJ2-5; possibly TRBD1 for D (7 bases). The clonotype originates from a woman aged 60-75 years in good health. This CDR3 is CATSRTGSGDGTQYF. The CDR3 region has the DNA TGTGCCACCAGCAGGACAGGGTCGGGGGATGGGACCCAGTACTTC.